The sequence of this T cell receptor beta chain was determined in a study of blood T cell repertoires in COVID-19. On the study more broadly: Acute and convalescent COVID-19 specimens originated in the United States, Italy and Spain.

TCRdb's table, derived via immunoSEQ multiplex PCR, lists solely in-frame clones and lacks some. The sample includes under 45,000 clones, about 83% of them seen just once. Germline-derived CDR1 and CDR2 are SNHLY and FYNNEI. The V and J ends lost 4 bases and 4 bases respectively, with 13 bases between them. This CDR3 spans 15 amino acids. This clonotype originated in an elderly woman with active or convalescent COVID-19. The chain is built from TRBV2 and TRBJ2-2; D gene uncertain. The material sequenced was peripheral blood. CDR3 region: CASSAGTHTTGELFF. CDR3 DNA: TGTGCCAGCAGTGCAGGCACCCACACCACCGGGGAGCTGTTTTTT.